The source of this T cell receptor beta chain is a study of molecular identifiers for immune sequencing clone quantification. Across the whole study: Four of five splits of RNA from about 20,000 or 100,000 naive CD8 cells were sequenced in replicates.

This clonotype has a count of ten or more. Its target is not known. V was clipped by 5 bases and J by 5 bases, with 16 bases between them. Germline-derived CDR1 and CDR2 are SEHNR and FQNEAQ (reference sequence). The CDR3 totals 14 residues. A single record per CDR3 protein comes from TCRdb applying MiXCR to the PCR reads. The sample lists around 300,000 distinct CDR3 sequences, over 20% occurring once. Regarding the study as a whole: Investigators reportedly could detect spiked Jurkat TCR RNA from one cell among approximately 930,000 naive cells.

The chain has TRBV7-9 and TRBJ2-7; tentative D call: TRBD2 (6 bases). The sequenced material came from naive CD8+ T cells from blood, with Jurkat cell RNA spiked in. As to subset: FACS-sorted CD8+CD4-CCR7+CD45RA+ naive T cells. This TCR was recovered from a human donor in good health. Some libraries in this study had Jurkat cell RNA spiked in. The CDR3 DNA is TGTGCCAGCAGCAGGCCGGGAGTATGGAACGAGCAGTACTTC. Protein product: CASSRPGVWNEQYF.